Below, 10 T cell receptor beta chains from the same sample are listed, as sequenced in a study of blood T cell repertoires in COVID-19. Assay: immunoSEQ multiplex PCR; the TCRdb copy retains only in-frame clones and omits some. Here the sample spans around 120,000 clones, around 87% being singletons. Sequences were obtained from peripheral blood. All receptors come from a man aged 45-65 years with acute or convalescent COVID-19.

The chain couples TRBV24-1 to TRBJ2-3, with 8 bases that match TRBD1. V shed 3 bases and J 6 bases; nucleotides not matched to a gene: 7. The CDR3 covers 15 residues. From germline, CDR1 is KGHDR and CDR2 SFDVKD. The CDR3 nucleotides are TGTGCCACCAGTGATATGACAGGGGCAGGGGATACGCAGTATTTT. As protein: CATSDMTGAGDTQYF.

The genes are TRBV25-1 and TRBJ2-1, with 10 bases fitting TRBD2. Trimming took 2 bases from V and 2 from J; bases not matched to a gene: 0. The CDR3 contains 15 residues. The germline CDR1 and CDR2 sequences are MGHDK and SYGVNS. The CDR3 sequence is CASSETSGAYNEQFF. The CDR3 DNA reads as TGTGCCAGCAGTGAAACTAGCGGGGCCTACAATGAGCAGTTCTTC.

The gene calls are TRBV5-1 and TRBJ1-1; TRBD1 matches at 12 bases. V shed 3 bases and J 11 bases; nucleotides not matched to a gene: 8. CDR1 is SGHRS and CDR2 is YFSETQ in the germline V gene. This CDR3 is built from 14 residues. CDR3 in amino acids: CASSWGQGAFDAFF. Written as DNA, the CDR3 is TGCGCCAGCAGCTGGGGACAGGGGGCGTTCGATGCTTTCTTT.

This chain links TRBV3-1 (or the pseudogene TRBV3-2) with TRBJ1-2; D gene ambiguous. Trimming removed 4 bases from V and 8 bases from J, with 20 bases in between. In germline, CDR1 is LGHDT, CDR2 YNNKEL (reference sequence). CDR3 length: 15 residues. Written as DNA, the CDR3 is TGTGCCAGCAGCCCACTGCTAGGAAGTACTGGGGGCTACACCTTC. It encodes CASSPLLGSTGGYTF.

The CDR3 is CSVRHNSGNTIYF. The CDR3 DNA is TGCAGCGTTCGACATAACTCTGGAAACACCATATATTTT. V gene TRBV29-1 combines with J gene TRBJ1-3, with D uncertain. Looked up from germline, CDR1 is SQVTM and CDR2 is ANQGSEA. V shed 5 bases and J shed 0 bases, with 8 bases lying between them. The CDR3 covers 13 residues.

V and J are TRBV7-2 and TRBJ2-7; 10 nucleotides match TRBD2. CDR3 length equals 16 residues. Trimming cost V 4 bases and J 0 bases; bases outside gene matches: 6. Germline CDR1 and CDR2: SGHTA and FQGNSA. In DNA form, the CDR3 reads TGTGCCAGCAGCTCTCTAGCGGGAGCCACCTCCTACGAGCAGTACTTC. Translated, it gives CASSSLAGATSYEQYF.

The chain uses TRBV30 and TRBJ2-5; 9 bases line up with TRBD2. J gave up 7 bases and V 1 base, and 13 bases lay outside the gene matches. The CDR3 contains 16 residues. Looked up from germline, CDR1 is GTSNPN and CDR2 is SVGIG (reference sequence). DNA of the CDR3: TGTGCCTGGAGTGCACCCAACTTAGCGGGAGTACGGACCCAGTACTTC. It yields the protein CAWSAPNLAGVRTQYF. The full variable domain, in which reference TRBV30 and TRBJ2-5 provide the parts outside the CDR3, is SQTIHQWPATLVQPVGSPLSLECTVEGTSNPNLYWYRQAAGRGLQLLFYSVGIGQISSEVPQNLSASRPQDRQFILSSKKLLLSDSGFYLCAWSAPNLAGVRTQYFGPGTRLLVL.

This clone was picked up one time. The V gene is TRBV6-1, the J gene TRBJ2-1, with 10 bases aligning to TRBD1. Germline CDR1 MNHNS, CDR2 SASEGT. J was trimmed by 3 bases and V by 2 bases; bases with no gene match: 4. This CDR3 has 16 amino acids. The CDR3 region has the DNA TGTGCCAGCAGTGAATGGGACAGGGGTTACTACAATGAGCAGTTCTTC. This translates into CASSEWDRGYYNEQFF.

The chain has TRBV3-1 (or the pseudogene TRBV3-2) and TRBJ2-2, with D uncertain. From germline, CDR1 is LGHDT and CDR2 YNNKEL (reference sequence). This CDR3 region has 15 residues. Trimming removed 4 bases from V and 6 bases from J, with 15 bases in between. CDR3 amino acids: CASSRFEDLPGELFF. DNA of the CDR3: TGTGCCAGCAGCCGGTTTGAGGATCTCCCCGGGGAGCTGTTTTTT.

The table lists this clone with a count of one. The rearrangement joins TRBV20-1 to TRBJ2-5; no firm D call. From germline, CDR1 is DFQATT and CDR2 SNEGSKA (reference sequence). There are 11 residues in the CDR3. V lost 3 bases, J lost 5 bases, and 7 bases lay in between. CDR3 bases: TGCAGTGCTAGCCGAGTCGAGACCCAGTACTTC. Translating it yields CSASRVETQYF.